These 5 T cell receptor beta chains were all obtained from the same sample, sequenced in a study of Graves' ophthalmopathy and Graves' hyperthyroidism. RNA transcripts were the template, and TCR beta CDR3 regions were amplified from them. RT-PCR in the first round used HTBI primers; a second-round multiplex PCR followed. TCRdb called the multiplex PCR reads again in MiXCR, with one record for every CDR3 protein. Of over 450,000 distinct CDR3 sequences detected, around 14% appear once; the ten largest clones hold approximately 9.8%. The sample comprised blood. The receptors derive from a woman aged 25 to 39 with Graves' ophthalmopathy.

This clonotype occurred many times. The chain joins TRBV12-3 or TRBV12-4 to TRBJ1-1; no firm D call. The length of the CDR3 is 14 residues. V was clipped by 1 base and J by 1 base, with 7 bases between them. CDR3 DNA: TGTGCCAGCAGTTTAGGGACTAAGAACACTGAAGCTTTCTTT. Protein: CASSLGTKNTEAFF.

This clonotype is a singleton in its sample. The V and J genes are TRBV6-5 and TRBJ2-2, with TRBD1 matching over 8 bases. The CDR3 sequence is 15 residues long. Per germline, CDR1 MNHEY and CDR2 SVGAGI. With V trimmed by 8 bases and J by 7 bases, 12 bases remained unmatched. The CDR3 nucleotides are TGTGCCAGCCGTTCATTGACAGGGGAGGTCGGGGAGCTGTTTTTT. Translated, it gives CASRSLTGEVGELFF.

The sample holds many counts of this clonotype. The gene calls are TRBV12-3 or TRBV12-4 and TRBJ2-5; TRBD1 matches 10 bases. Trimming at V came to 5 bases and at J to 5 bases, leaving 5 bases not matched to a gene. CDR3 length equals 14 residues. CDR3 sequence: CASSGDRGSETQYF. The CDR3 DNA sequence: TGTGCCAGCAGTGGGGACAGGGGATCTGAGACCCAGTACTTC.

This clonotype was counted between two and nine times. The chain has TRBV19 and TRBJ2-1; possible D gene TRBD1, 5 bases. This CDR3 region has 13 residues. V lost 1 base and J 6 bases, leaving 7 bases between the germline ends. Germline lookup yields CDR1 LNHDA and CDR2 SQIVND (reference sequence). DNA for the CDR3: TGTGCCAGTAGTATAGTTAGGGGCAATGAGCAGTTCTTC. Protein product: CASSIVRGNEQFF.

This clonotype was detected only a few times. The chain combines TRBV6-1 with TRBJ1-1, with TRBD1 matching over 12 bases. The V gene's germline CDR1 is MNHNS and CDR2 SASEGT. The trim removed 3 bases at V and 5 bases at J, leaving 7 bases unmatched. This CDR3 is 16 amino acids long. CDR3 nucleotide sequence: TGTGCCAGCAGTGACGCCGGGACAGGGGGCGAGACTGAAGCTTTCTTT. Amino acids: CASSDAGTGGETEAFF.